This TCR beta chain came from a study of T-cell memory formation after mild COVID-19. V was cut by 6 bases and J by 4 bases, with 16 bases left in between. This CDR3 has 15 residues. This clonotype showed up just a few times. TCRdb redid the calling of the 5' RACE reads with MiXCR, one entry per CDR3 protein. This sample has about 430,000 distinct CDR3 sequences, with roughly 18% found just once. The chain is built from TRBV12-3 or TRBV12-4 and TRBJ2-1; no definite D call. The sample comprised PBMCs or a T cell subset sorted from them (not recorded which). This sequence was found in a man younger than 35 who had mild COVID-19 (a few samples of this study predate the infection). Cell type and time point are not known. CDR3 protein: CASSRNGERYNEQFF. CDR3 nucleotides: TGTGCCAGCAGCCGTAATGGGGAAAGGTACAATGAGCAGTTCTTC.